This T cell receptor beta chain emerged from a study of beta chain features in type 1 diabetes. The investigators reverse transcribed all of the isolated RNA, so they sequenced expressed TCRB transcripts. TCRdb's table, derived via immunoSEQ multiplex PCR, lists solely in-frame clones and lacks some. The table shows 200,000 to 250,000 clones, with 27% occurring only once. Each of the sorted populations had a purity greater than 98%. There are a few counts of this clone. The origin of this receptor is a man aged 25 to 45 in good health. What was sequenced was central memory CD4+ T cells from blood.

The CDR3 protein is CASSSRDEQYF. The CDR3, as DNA: TGTGCCAGCAGCTCCCGTGACGAGCAGTACTTC. This chain connects TRBV14 to TRBJ2-7; D gene ambiguous. The ends were cut back, 5 bases at V and 5 bases at J, with 7 bases in the middle. The CDR3 runs to 11 residues. CDR1 is SGHDN and CDR2 is FVKESK in the germline V gene.